Below, 5 T cell receptor beta chains from the same sample are listed, as sequenced in a study of OX40 agonist ivuxolimab in advanced cancers. The data were produced by immunoSEQ multiplex PCR, yet TCRdb's version contains in-frame clones alone and is incomplete. In the table there are roughly 69,000 clones, under 95% of which are singletons. The input for sequencing was CD4+ or CD8+ T cells sorted from blood, taken in a trial of the OX40 agonist ivuxolimab. These receptors originate from an adult with an advanced solid tumor such as melanoma, head and neck, liver or kidney cancer.

The rearrangement uses TRBV4-1 and TRBJ1-2, with D hard to call. The CDR3 length is 14 residues. Trimming removed 2 bases at V and 6 bases at J, with 13 bases between. CDR1 and CDR2 from the germline V gene are MGHRA and YSYEKL. CDR3 sequence reads: CASSQRSAADGYTF. The CDR3 nucleotides read TGCGCCAGCAGCCAAAGGTCCGCAGCGGATGGCTACACCTTC.

The chain is built from TRBV5-1 and TRBJ1-1, with 8 bases that match TRBD1. V lost 0 bases, J lost 5 bases, and 6 bases stayed unmatched. The CDR3 loop spans 15 amino acids. In germline, CDR1 is SGHRS, CDR2 YFSETQ. The CDR3 protein is CASSLGAGQGTEAFF. CDR3 in DNA: TGCGCCAGCAGCTTGGGGGCCGGACAGGGAACTGAAGCTTTCTTT.

The V call is TRBV4-1, the J call TRBJ2-3; 9 positions match TRBD2. This CDR3 spans 16 amino acids. With V trimmed by 6 bases and J by 3 bases, 10 bases remained unmatched. Germline V lookup: CDR1 MGHRA, CDR2 YSYEKL. The CDR3 is CASSQLAGEGTDTQYF. For the CDR3, the DNA is TGCGCCAGCAGTCAATTAGCGGGGGAGGGAACAGATACGCAGTATTTT.

The V and J genes are TRBV19 and TRBJ1-2, with D uncertain. This CDR3 region has 14 residues. CDR1 is LNHDA and CDR2 is SQIVND in the germline V gene (reference sequence). The V end lost 7 bases, the J end lost 4 bases, and 16 bases lay between the germline ends. Here the CDR3 DNA reads TGTGCCAGTAAAACTCTTGAAAGATTCTATGGCTACACCTTC. This codes for CASKTLERFYGYTF.

The genes are TRBV4-2 and TRBJ2-7; possibly TRBD1 for D (6 bases). V was trimmed by 4 bases and J by 3 bases, leaving 22 bases between them. This CDR3 region has 17 residues. Per germline, CDR1 LGHNA and CDR2 YNFKEQ. This CDR3 is CASSPLTKDRRRYEQYF. The CDR3 DNA sequence: TGTGCCAGCAGCCCATTGACAAAGGACAGACGTCGCTACGAGCAGTACTTC.